These 32 T cell receptor beta chains were sequenced from one sample in a study of blood T cells in healthy people across ages. Then a second PCR, running roughly 7 to 11 cycles, was carried out with a sample-barcoded 5' primer and a J-beta primer mix. TCRdb called the 5' RACE reads again in MiXCR, with one record for every CDR3 protein. The sample carries about 930,000 distinct CDR3 sequences, roughly 29% recorded once. These sequences were also reported in another study, on T cells of mothers and their children.

The specimen was blood. These receptors all stem from a woman aged 40-49 years in good health.

The chain joins TRBV4-1 to TRBJ2-1; 11 nucleotides agree with TRBD1. Trimming took 4 bases from V and 0 from J; bases not matched to a gene: 8. The length of the CDR3 is 18 residues. Germline lookup yields CDR1 MGHRA and CDR2 YSYEKL. CDR3 sequence: CASSPGQGADPSYNEQFF. Here the CDR3 DNA reads TGCGCCAGCAGCCCCGGACAGGGGGCCGATCCCTCCTACAATGAGCAGTTCTTC.

The chain combines TRBV20-1 with TRBJ1-5; D unresolved. Germline V gene data show CDR1 as DFQATT and CDR2 as SNEGSKA (reference sequence). The CDR3 is made up of 15 amino acids. V lost 0 bases to trimming and J lost 3 bases, with 12 bases between them. The CDR3 loop reads CSARDGGSANQPQHF. In DNA form, the CDR3 reads TGCAGTGCTAGAGATGGTGGGTCCGCCAATCAGCCCCAGCATTTT.

This clonotype came up a few times. This sequence joins TRBV6-5 and TRBJ2-3, with D unresolved. Per germline, CDR1 MNHEY and CDR2 SVGAGI. The CDR3 spans 14 residues. Deletions cut 7 bases from V and 9 bases from J, with 20 bases between. The CDR3 loop reads CASKQTSTMWTQYF. The DNA for the CDR3 is TGTGCCAGCAAACAAACGAGTACCATGTGGACGCAGTATTTT.

The chain couples TRBV28 to TRBJ1-1, with TRBD1 matching over 8 bases. The germline V gene has CDR1 MDHEN and CDR2 SYDVKM. V lost 5 bases to trimming and J lost 6 bases; unmatched junction nucleotides: 8. CDR3 length: 14 amino acids. The CDR3 bases are TGTGCCAGCAGTCATCTCAGGGGGCGGCCTGAAGCTTTCTTT. It yields the protein CASSHLRGRPEAFF. Looking up the rest from reference TRBV28 and TRBJ1-1 gives the full variable domain: DVKVTQSSRYLVKRTGEKVFLECVQDMDHENMFWYRQDPGLGLRLIYFSYDVKMKEKGDIPEGYSVSREKKERFSLILESASTNQTSMYLCASSHLRGRPEAFFGQGTRLTVV.

The chain has TRBV7-2 and TRBJ2-5; 8 nucleotides align to TRBD2. J gave up 9 bases and V 6 bases, and 12 bases lay outside the gene matches. The CDR3 contains 14 residues. CDR1 and CDR2 (germline): SGHTA, FQGNSA. As DNA, the CDR3 is TGTGCCAGCAGGGCAGCTAAGGGGCGGGAGGCCCAGTACTTC. It yields the protein CASRAAKGREAQYF.

This clonotype was counted between two and nine times. The junction differs from germline at one of its ends, possibly a read error. V and J are TRBV7-2 and TRBJ2-6; TRBD1 agrees at 7 bases. CDR3 length equals 18 residues. Germline V gives CDR1 SGHTA, CDR2 FQGNSA. The CDR3 loop reads CASSARTGFSSGANVRTF. CDR3 sequence (DNA): TGTGCCAGCAGCGCGCGGACAGGATTCAGCTCTGGGGCCAACGTCCGGACTTTC.

V usage is TRBV19 and J usage is TRBJ2-5; weak D call: TRBD1 (6 bases). V was pared by 3 bases and J by 0 bases, with 17 bases between. The germline gives CDR1 LNHDA, CDR2 SQIVND (reference sequence). This CDR3 has 17 residues. In DNA, the CDR3 is TGTGCCAGTAGTATTGGACCAGGGGCCTCGTACCAAGAGACCCAGTACTTC. It encodes CASSIGPGASYQETQYF.

V is TRBV19 and J is TRBJ2-5; no firm D call. Between the trimmed V and J ends, which lost 3 bases and 2 bases, there was a span of 7 bases. The germline V gene has CDR1 LNHDA and CDR2 SQIVND (reference sequence). The CDR3 runs 13 residues. The CDR3 sequence is CASSIGWQETQYF. DNA for the CDR3: TGTGCCAGTAGTATCGGCTGGCAAGAGACCCAGTACTTC.

The V gene is TRBV5-4, the J gene TRBJ2-4; D possibly corresponds to TRBD2 (5 bases). The J call is in doubt because the DNA end fits TRBJ2-7 better. This CDR3 spans 14 amino acids. Germline CDR1 reads SGHNT; CDR2 reads YYREEE (reference sequence). The chain's CDR3 is CASSSGLVTVEQYF. The CDR3 DNA reads as TGTGCCAGCAGCTCCGGACTGGTCACGGTCGAGCAGTACTTC.

This clonotype was recorded at least ten times. The chain couples TRBV29-1 to TRBJ1-2; no definite D call. Trimming took off 2 bases at V and 4 bases at J, with 8 bases between the two ends. The germline gives CDR1 SQVTM, CDR2 ANQGSEA. This CDR3 comprises 12 residues. In DNA form, the CDR3 reads TGCAGCGTTGAACGCGACGTCTATGGCTACACCTTC. Its protein is CSVERDVYGYTF.

The chain combines TRBV12-3 or TRBV12-4 with TRBJ2-1; D possibly corresponds to TRBD1 (6 bases). The CDR3 has 14 amino acids. Trimming removed 5 bases from V and 4 bases from J, with 12 bases in between. The CDR3: CASSPWGLYNEQFF. The CDR3, as DNA: TGTGCCAGCAGTCCTTGGGGGCTTTACAATGAGCAGTTCTTC.

This clonotype was found a few times. This chain uses TRBV7-2 with TRBJ2-5, with 7 bases aligning to TRBD1. The CDR3 totals 14 residues. V lost 5 bases to trimming and J lost 4 bases; unmatched junction nucleotides: 7. Germline V gives CDR1 SGHTA, CDR2 FQGNSA. DNA of the CDR3: TGTGCCAGCAGCATCCGACAGGGTATAGAGACCCAGTACTTC. It encodes CASSIRQGIETQYF.

DNA of the CDR3: TGTGCCAGCAGTGAAGGGTCCTTTACCTACGAGCAGTACTTC. It yields the protein CASSEGSFTYEQYF. The genes are TRBV25-1 and TRBJ2-7; no reliable D call. Trimming shortened V by 2 bases and J by 2 bases, and 10 bases separated the two germline ends. Germline assignment: CDR1 MGHDK and CDR2 SYGVNS. This CDR3 region has 14 residues.

The table lists this clonotype with a few counts. The genes are TRBV6-5 and TRBJ1-1, with D possibly TRBD1 on 6 matching bases. The CDR3 covers 14 residues. Germline loops: CDR1 MNHEY, CDR2 SVGAGI. With 8 bases removed from V and 4 bases from J, the gap between germline ends came to 17 bases. The CDR3 nucleotides read TGTGCCAGCCGCTCGACAGGAGGGAGCACTGAAGCTTTCTTT. Translated, it gives CASRSTGGSTEAFF.

This sequence joins TRBV29-1 and TRBJ1-2; D is unclear. This CDR3 is 14 amino acids long. Germline loops: CDR1 SQVTM, CDR2 ANQGSEA. Trimming removed 3 bases at V and 4 bases at J, with 15 bases between. CDR3: CSVDSPSSRYGYTF. Written as DNA, the CDR3 is TGCAGCGTTGACTCTCCCAGCTCACGCTATGGCTACACCTTC.

This clonotype came up many times. The chain employs TRBV5-1 and TRBJ1-5; 7 bases are shared with TRBD1. CDR3 length: 15 residues. CDR1 and CDR2 (germline): SGHRS, YFSETQ. V was pared by 0 bases and J by 3 bases, with 3 bases of the junction left unmatched. This CDR3 is CASSLGDSHNQPQHF. The CDR3 DNA follows: TGCGCCAGCAGCTTGGGGGACAGCCACAATCAGCCCCAGCATTTT.

This clonotype occurred many times. V and J are TRBV7-9 and TRBJ1-2; D might be TRBD1 (6 bases). V was shortened by 5 bases and J by 2 bases, with 12 bases between the two germline ends. CDR1 is SEHNR, CDR2 FQNEAQ, per germline (reference sequence). The CDR3 is made up of 14 amino acids. CDR3 sequence: CASSLIQGNYGYTF. In nucleotides, the CDR3 is TGTGCCAGCAGCCTAATACAGGGCAACTATGGCTACACCTTC.

The CDR3 sequence: CASSLPAPSYEQYF. The CDR3 nucleotides are TGTGCCAGCAGTCTCCCGGCTCCATCCTACGAGCAGTACTTC. The V gene is TRBV28, the J gene TRBJ2-7; no clear D. V lost 5 bases and J 1 base, leaving 12 bases between the germline ends. CDR1 MDHEN and CDR2 SYDVKM come from the germline V gene. The CDR3 totals 14 residues.

This clonotype appeared many times. The rearrangement links TRBV3-1 to TRBJ2-1; D remains unclear. The CDR3 runs 18 residues. Germline CDR1 and CDR2: LGHDT and YNNKEL (reference sequence). Deletions cut 1 base from V and 2 bases from J, with 18 bases between. CDR3 amino acids: CASSQVLIRPSPYNEQFF. The CDR3 DNA sequence: TGTGCCAGCAGCCAAGTCCTCATTAGGCCCTCTCCCTACAATGAGCAGTTCTTC.

The chain recombines TRBV3-1 with TRBJ2-7, with TRBD2 matching over 7 bases. The CDR3 loop spans 17 amino acids. V gave up 0 bases and J gave up 0 bases; unmatched junction bases: 8. Germline V gives CDR1 LGHDT, CDR2 YNNKEL (reference sequence). The CDR3 is CASSQDGLAVVSYEQYF. Written as DNA, the CDR3 is TGTGCCAGCAGCCAAGATGGGCTAGCGGTCGTCTCCTACGAGCAGTACTTC.

Points on this clonotype: With a much larger clone just one base away, this may be a read error. V and J are TRBV25-1 and TRBJ1-1, with D hard to call. The CDR3 spans 14 residues. Germline V gives CDR1 MGHDK, CDR2 SYGVNS. Trimming pared 7 bases from V and 3 bases from J, leaving 15 bases between. The CDR3 is CASNDDFSDTEAFF. The CDR3 DNA reads as TGTGCCAGCAATGACGATTTTTCGGACACTGAAGCTTTCTTT.

The table lists this clonotype with many counts. The V and J genes are TRBV5-6 and TRBJ2-5; D is uncertain. Trimming cost V 1 base and J 3 bases, with 4 bases left between them. Germline assignment: CDR1 SGHDT and CDR2 YYEEEE. This CDR3 is 12 amino acids long. The CDR3 DNA reads TGTGCCAGCAGCTTGCCGAAAGAGACCCAGTACTTC. This gives the protein CASSLPKETQYF.

J is TRBJ1-5 and V is TRBV27; no clear D. Trimming cost V 4 bases and J 2 bases, with 6 bases left between them. The germline V gene has CDR1 MNHEY and CDR2 SMNVEV (reference sequence). This CDR3 spans 13 amino acids. In DNA, the CDR3 is TGTGCCAGCAGTTCCCCCCGCAATCAGCCCCAGCATTTT. It is translated as CASSSPRNQPQHF.

This clonotype appeared a few times. A clone one base away is much larger, so this may be a read error. The rearrangement links TRBV12-3 or TRBV12-4 to TRBJ1-2; 9 positions match TRBD1. The ends lost 6 bases at V and 4 bases at J; junction bases unmatched: 6. This CDR3 has 14 amino acids. In nucleotides, the CDR3 is TGTGCCAGCAGCCATACAGGGGGCGGCTATGGCTACACCTTC. Its translation: CASSHTGGGYGYTF.

In the case of this clonotype: The junction differs from germline at one of its ends, possibly a read error. This chain connects TRBV5-6 to TRBJ1-2; D not resolved. This CDR3 comprises 16 residues. Germline CDR1 and CDR2: SGHDT and YYEEEE. CDR3 in DNA: TGTGCCAGCAGCTTGAGTTCGCAGCCCGGTGGGTATGGCCACACCTTC. It is translated as CASSLSSQPGGYGHTF.

This clonotype was counted many times. The CDR3: CASSSRPLRASNEQFF. Written as DNA, the CDR3 is TGCGCCAGCAGCTCGCGACCCCTCCGGGCGAGCAATGAGCAGTTCTTC. The V gene is TRBV4-1, the J gene TRBJ2-1; D not resolved. This CDR3 region has 16 residues. Germline V gene data show CDR1 as MGHRA and CDR2 as YSYEKL. V gave up 5 bases and J gave up 6 bases, with 20 bases separating them.

The V call is TRBV4-3, the J call TRBJ2-7; D is possibly TRBD1 (5 bases). The CDR3 is made up of 15 amino acids. V lost 0 bases, J lost 2 bases, and 11 bases lay in between. From germline, CDR1 is LGHNA and CDR2 YSLEER. This CDR3 is CASSQDNQGPYEQYF. DNA for the CDR3: TGCGCCAGCAGCCAAGATAACCAGGGCCCCTACGAGCAGTACTTC.

This clonotype was seen repeatedly, ten times or more. The chain joins TRBV7-2 to TRBJ2-5, with TRBD2 matching 12 bases. Trimming took 5 bases from V and 5 from J; bases not matched to a gene: 6. Per germline, CDR1 SGHTA and CDR2 FQGNSA. CDR3 size: 15 residues. CDR3 loop: CASSRTSGVVETQYF. CDR3 nucleotide sequence: TGTGCCAGCAGCAGGACTAGCGGGGTCGTCGAGACCCAGTACTTC.

This clonotype occurred once. The chain carries TRBV20-1 and TRBJ2-1; TRBD2 agrees at 11 bases. The CDR3 runs to 15 residues. CDR1 is DFQATT and CDR2 is SNEGSKA in the germline V gene (reference sequence). J lost 4 bases, V lost 3 bases, and 5 bases had no gene match. CDR3 amino acids: CSASPTSGGYNEQFF. The DNA of the CDR3 is TGCAGTGCTAGCCCCACTAGCGGGGGTTACAATGAGCAGTTCTTC.

This clonotype has a count of ten or more. CDR3 DNA: TGCAGTGCTAGAGAAGGACAGGCGCGATCCTACGAGCAGTACTTC. Translation gives CSAREGQARSYEQYF. The chain joins TRBV20-1 to TRBJ2-7; 7 bases are a match to TRBD1. From germline, CDR1 is DFQATT and CDR2 SNEGSKA (reference sequence). V gave up 0 bases and J gave up 1 base; unmatched junction bases: 6. The CDR3 extends over 15 amino acids.

This clonotype was picked up many times. The junction departs from the called germline gene at one end, perhaps through a read error. The chain joins TRBV7-7 to TRBJ2-3; the match to TRBD2 covers 13 bases. This CDR3 contains 15 residues. Germline-derived CDR1 and CDR2 are SSHAT and FNYEAQ (reference sequence). CDR3 residues: CASSPGLAGSDTQYF. In DNA form, the CDR3 reads TGTGCTAGCAGCCCGGGACTAGCGGGGTCGGATACGCAGTATTTT.

The rearrangement uses TRBV15 and TRBJ2-3; no clear D. Trimming shortened V by 0 bases and J by 0 bases, and 7 bases separated the two germline ends. The CDR3 runs 15 residues. Germline CDR1 LNHNV, CDR2 YYDKDF (reference sequence). The CDR3 sequence is CATSRDRSSTDTQYF. The CDR3 nucleotides are TGTGCCACCAGCAGAGATAGGAGCAGCACAGATACGCAGTATTTT.